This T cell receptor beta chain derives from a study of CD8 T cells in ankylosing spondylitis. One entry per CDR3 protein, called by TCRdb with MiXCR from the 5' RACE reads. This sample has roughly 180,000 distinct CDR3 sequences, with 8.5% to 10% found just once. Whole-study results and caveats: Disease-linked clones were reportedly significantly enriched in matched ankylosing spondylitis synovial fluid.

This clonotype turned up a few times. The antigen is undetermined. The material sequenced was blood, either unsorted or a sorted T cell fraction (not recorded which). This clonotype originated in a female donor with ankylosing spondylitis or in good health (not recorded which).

The CDR3 nucleotides read TGTGCCAGTAGTATGGCCCTACCCAATGAGCAGTTCTTC. This codes for CASSMALPNEQFF. This chain connects TRBV19 to TRBJ2-1; unclear D gene. V lost 3 bases to trimming and J lost 6 bases, with 9 bases between them. CDR1 and CDR2 (germline): LNHDA, SQIVND (reference sequence). This CDR3 has 13 residues.